This TCR beta chain emerged from a study of T cell responses to AZD1222 COVID-19 vaccine. Notes on the study in general: Spike-wide vaccine-associated CD4 TCRs dominated at 160-218 and 743-854. Vaccination with two AZD1222 doses was followed by a rise in Spike-specific TCR breadth and depth.

The CDR3 covers 12 residues. Trimming stripped 5 bases from V and 7 bases from J, with 11 bases between. TCRdb's copy holds only in-frame clones and misses some; the assay was immunoSEQ multiplex PCR. The table has fewer than 200,000 clones, roughly 88% seen once. This clone was seen a handful of times. What it binds is unknown. The chain combines TRBV12-3 or TRBV12-4 with TRBJ1-2; a possible D gene is TRBD1 (6 bases). The material was peripheral blood, obtained 28 days after the second AZD1222 dose. The clonotype comes from an adult who received the AZD1222 COVID-19 vaccine. In DNA form, the CDR3 reads TGTGCCAGCAGTACAGGGATTGGTGGCTACACCTTC. Encoded protein: CASSTGIGGYTF.